This T cell receptor (beta chain) stems from a study of T cells after yellow fever vaccination. The CDR3 is made up of 17 amino acids. Germline CDR1 reads SGHDT; CDR2 reads YYEEEE. The junction had 11 bases not matched to a gene; V was cut back by 4 bases and J by 2 bases. Template switching by 5'RACE produced TCR cDNA, adding a universal primer site and UMIs. TCRdb reanalysed the 5' RACE reads using MiXCR and keeps one entry per CDR3 protein. Here the sample spans about 340,000 distinct CDR3 sequences, around 4.1% being singletons. This clonotype was observed a handful of times. What it binds is not known. General study results and limits: Most primary-vaccination clones recurred post-booster (around 95% CD4, over 70% CD8).

This material consisted of PBMCs, taken 5 days after the yellow fever booster vaccination. This TCR was recovered from a man aged 18 to 29 who received the YFV17D yellow fever vaccine. The chain employs TRBV5-6 and TRBJ2-3; 9 bases are a match to TRBD1. CDR3: CASSNAHRGRPTDTQYF. The CDR3 DNA reads TGTGCCAGCAGCAATGCGCACAGGGGGCGTCCCACAGATACGCAGTATTTT.